Below are 2 T cell receptor beta chains sequenced from a single sample in a study of Tregs in tolerant kidney transplant recipients. TCRdb's table, derived via immunoSEQ multiplex PCR, lists solely in-frame clones and lacks some. Of about 240,000 clones listed, about 86% are singletons. The sample consisted of CD4+ T cells from blood. The origin of the receptors is a human donor in good health.

V and J are TRBV5-4 and TRBJ2-5; a weak D match, TRBD1 (6 bases). Trimming removed 4 bases from V and 3 bases from J, with 19 bases in between. Looked up from germline, CDR1 is SGHNT and CDR2 is YYREEE (reference sequence). The CDR3 has 16 residues. The CDR3 region is CASSPGGRGGEETQYF. In DNA, the CDR3 is TGTGCCAGCAGCCCTGGTGGCAGGGGTGGGGAAGAGACCCAGTACTTC.

The CDR3 sequence is CASSPSSGEQYF. CDR3 sequence (DNA): TGTGCCAGCAGCCCCTCCTCGGGCGAGCAGTACTTC. The chain links TRBV9 to TRBJ2-7; D gene uncertain. This CDR3 spans 12 amino acids. Per the germline V gene, CDR1 is SGDLS and CDR2 is YYNGEE. Trimming cost V 4 bases and J 6 bases, with 11 bases left between them.